This TCR beta chain was recovered during a study of blood T cells in healthy people across ages. Isolation yielded PBMCs, at least 7 million per sample, in every case. This clonotype was observed a handful of times. This CDR3 has 17 residues. Germline CDR1 is LGHNA and CDR2 is YNFKEQ. Trimming removed 1 base at V and 5 bases at J, with 19 bases between. With a J-beta primer mix and a sample-barcoded 5' primer, a second PCR ran 7 to 11 cycles. All cDNA molecules were each tagged by a template-switch adaptor with 12 random nucleotides. Each CDR3 protein gets one entry after TCRdb re-called the 5' RACE reads with MiXCR. This sample has approximately 1,000,000 distinct CDR3 sequences, with around two fifths found just once.

This clonotype was sampled from a man younger than 30 in good health. V usage is TRBV4-2 and J usage is TRBJ2-3; unclear D gene. Sequencing was carried out using blood. The CDR3 DNA follows: TGTGCCAGCAGCCAAGGTCTAGGAGAAGGGTCTCGAGATACGCAGTATTTT. Amino acids: CASSQGLGEGSRDTQYF.